This is a list of T cell receptor beta chains from one sample in a study of cytomegalovirus exposure and HLA in healthy donors. TCRdb's copy holds only in-frame clones and misses some; the assay was immunoSEQ multiplex PCR. Counted here are fewer than 200,000 clones, approximately 77% occurring once; the ten biggest clones make up 6% to 8%. The sample consisted of PBMCs. These receptor sequences come from a male donor in good health and CMV-seropositive. The CDR3 runs from the conserved cysteine through the conserved F or W. The order of the fields is V gene, J gene, CDR3 protein.

TRBV19	TRBJ1-1	CASSIGGGAFF
TRBV5-1	TRBJ2-1	CASSLASGNEQFF
TRBV5-5	TRBJ1-1	CASRPLSGQNTEAFF
TRBV5-6	TRBJ1-2	CASSLGTGTYGYTF
TRBV13	TRBJ2-3	CASSRILAGGLTDTQYF
TRBV9	TRBJ2-2	CASSPPLTSGELFF
TRBV19	TRBJ2-1	CASGFSGGAINEQFF
TRBV27	TRBJ1-3	CATIPSTARVGNTIYF
TRBV7-9	TRBJ2-1	CASSPLRGGRTSSYNEQFF
TRBV19	TRBJ2-2	CASSIRTSGGNTGELFF
TRBV27	TRBJ2-6	CASSGQGVTGANVLTF
TRBV30	TRBJ1-2	CAWRAVDRGYGYTF
TRBV30	TRBJ1-1	CAWSARDRATEAFF
TRBV30	TRBJ2-5	CAWARGGETQYF
TRBV4-3	TRBJ1-2	CASSQATGIYGYTF
TRBV12-5	TRBJ1-1	CASGLGGRGRQEAFF
TRBV9	TRBJ1-1	CASSATGSDDTEAFF
TRBV5-4	TRBJ1-2	CASSPRVPGYGYTF
TRBV5-1	TRBJ2-6	CASSLVGSGANVLTF
TRBV7-3	TRBJ2-1	CASSLSLYNEQFF
TRBV18	TRBJ2-5	CASSPPGGLETQYF
TRBV7-9	TRBJ2-3	CASSLSGGHVGTQYF
TRBV30	TRBJ1-1	CAWRARNTEAFF
TRBV15	TRBJ1-3	CATSREGGPGNTIYF
TRBV6-5	TRBJ1-5	CASSYSGYQPQHF
TRBV7-2	TRBJ2-7	CASSSTRTASYEQYF
TRBV2	TRBJ1-1	CASSQGAGTEAFF
TRBV19	TRBJ1-1	CASSKSLNTEAFF
TRBV29-1	TRBJ2-5	CSVARETQYF
TRBV6-1	TRBJ2-5	CASSETSGGAETQYF
TRBV11-2	TRBJ2-1	CASSPGLEHGNEQFF
TRBV29-1	TRBJ1-4	CSAAVNEKLFF
TRBV6-5	TRBJ1-2	CASSAGQNYGYTF
TRBV15	TRBJ2-6	CATFTGMSSGANVLTF
TRBV5-1	TRBJ1-1	CASSLERGHTEAFF
TRBV11-1	TRBJ2-5	CASSLHLLGGKGEETQYF
TRBV6-1	TRBJ1-1	CASRLGTNTEAFF
TRBV6-5	TRBJ1-1	CASSYSADSTNTEAFF
TRBV7-2	TRBJ1-6	CASTFSPAAISPPHF
TRBV30	TRBJ1-5	CAWSSDGMGQPQHF